The present T cell receptor beta chain was sequenced within a study of shared T cell receptors in the human thymus. Trimming at V came to 1 base and at J to 4 bases, leaving 5 bases not matched to a gene. Germline-derived CDR1 and CDR2 are SGHNT and YENEEA. The CDR3 has 15 amino acids. Sequencing was performed with immunoSEQ multiplex PCR; in TCRdb, only in-frame clones are kept and a portion is missing. The table lists approximately 580,000 clones, about four fifths of them singletons. This same sample was also part of a study on human thymus T cells. According to that study: All donors were healthy Finnish infants who were undergoing corrective surgery to treat congenital heart defects. The source of the thymus tissue was resections taken during corrective heart surgery. Repertoires sampled from thymus and blood appeared biased in V and J gene usage. The related literature has documented a marked overlap of thymic repertoires among unrelated individuals.

Sequencing was performed on thymocytes. The receptor was derived from a boy in the first two years of life with a congenital heart defect. The chain uses TRBV11-3 and TRBJ2-3; 7 nucleotides line up with TRBD2. The CDR3: CASSLACGRADTQYF. In DNA, the CDR3 is TGTGCCAGCAGCTTAGCATGCGGGAGAGCAGATACGCAGTATTTT. Together with reference TRBV11-3 and TRBJ2-3, the CDR3 gives the full variable domain: EAGVVQSPRYKIIEKKQPVAFWCNPISGHNTLYWYLQNLGQGPELLIRYENEEAVDDSQLPKDRFSAERLKGVDSTLKIQPAELGDSAVYLCASSLACGRADTQYFGPGTRLTVL.